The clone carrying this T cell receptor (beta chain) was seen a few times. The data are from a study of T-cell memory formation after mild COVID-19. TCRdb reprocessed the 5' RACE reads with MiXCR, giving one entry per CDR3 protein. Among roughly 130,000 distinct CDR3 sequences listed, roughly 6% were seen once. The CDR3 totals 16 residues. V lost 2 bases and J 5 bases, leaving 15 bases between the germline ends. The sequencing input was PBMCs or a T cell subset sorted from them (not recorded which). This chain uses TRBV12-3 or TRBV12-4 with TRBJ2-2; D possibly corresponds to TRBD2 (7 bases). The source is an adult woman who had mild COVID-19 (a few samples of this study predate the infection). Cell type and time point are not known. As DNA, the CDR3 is TGTGCCAGCAGTTTAAGGGGGGGCGCTGGGACCGGGGAGCTGTTTTTT. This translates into CASSLRGGAGTGELFF.